The 14 T cell receptor beta chains given below trace back to one sample, sequenced in a study of shared clonotypes between healthy human individuals. The method was immunoSEQ multiplex PCR; TCRdb's version includes in-frame clones alone and lacks a portion of them. The table has roughly 300,000 clones, more than 60% seen once. Source material: memory CD4+ T cells sorted from blood. The subset was: CD45RA-negative fraction. The receptors stem from a man aged 30 to 45 in good health.

The chain couples TRBV7-9 to TRBJ2-1; TRBD2 aligns across 8 bases. Germline V gene lookup returns CDR1 SEHNR and CDR2 FQNEAQ (reference sequence). CDR3 length equals 17 residues. Losses at the gene ends were 1 base for V and 2 bases for J; bases not matched to a gene: 7. Here the CDR3 reads CASSLDSGGFTYNEQFF. Here the CDR3 DNA reads TGTGCCAGCAGCTTAGACTCGGGAGGGTTTACCTACAATGAGCAGTTCTTC.

The chain joins TRBV18 to TRBJ1-3; TRBD1 is a possible D gene (5 bases). Trimming removed 3 bases at V and 1 base at J, with 16 bases between. This CDR3 spans 17 amino acids. Germline loops: CDR1 KGHSH, CDR2 LQKENI. The CDR3 sequence: CASSPTGTLESGNTIYF. The CDR3 nucleotides read TGTGCCAGCTCACCTACAGGAACCCTGGAATCTGGAAACACCATATATTTT.

Worth noting for this clone: One end of the junction does not line up with germline, which may come from a read error. The chain carries TRBV11-2 and TRBJ2-3; unclear D gene. There are 12 residues in the CDR3. In germline, CDR1 is SGHAT, CDR2 FQNNGV. The CDR3 spells CASSLSSDTQYF. For the CDR3, the DNA is TGCGCCAGCAGCTTAAGTTCGGATACGCAGTATTTT.

J is TRBJ1-2 and V is TRBV2, with D perhaps matching TRBD1 (5 bases). V lost 2 bases, J lost 7 bases, and 17 bases lay in between. Per germline, CDR1 SNHLY and CDR2 FYNNEI. The CDR3 is made up of 15 amino acids. CDR3 sequence: CASSEQSGNEGGYTF. The CDR3 coding sequence is TGTGCCAGCAGTGAACAATCAGGGAATGAGGGTGGCTACACCTTC.

V usage is TRBV7-9 and J usage is TRBJ2-7; D possibly corresponds to TRBD2 (5 bases). Trimming removed 5 bases from V and 7 bases from J, with 15 bases in between. Germline V gene lookup returns CDR1 SEHNR and CDR2 FQNEAQ (reference sequence). CDR3 length equals 13 residues. This chain's CDR3 is CASSPYLGGEQYF. DNA for the CDR3: TGTGCCAGCAGCCCCTACTTAGGAGGAGAGCAGTACTTC.

The chain has TRBV5-6 and TRBJ1-3, with TRBD1 matching 8 bases. J gave up 0 bases and V 6 bases, and 8 bases lay outside the gene matches. The CDR3 consists of 16 residues. CDR1 is SGHDT, CDR2 YYEEEE, per germline. The CDR3 DNA reads as TGTGCCAGCACCGAATGGACAGGGCACTCTGGAAACACCATATATTTT. Its protein is CASTEWTGHSGNTIYF.

Only one count was recorded for this clone. The rearrangement uses TRBV5-1 and TRBJ2-1; D remains unclear. The germline V gene encodes CDR1 SGHRS and CDR2 YFSETQ. The germline V and J ends were trimmed by 3 bases and 7 bases, with 14 bases remaining between them. CDR3 length equals 14 residues. The CDR3 region is CASSSQFKGNEQFF. The CDR3 bases are TGCGCCAGCAGCTCCCAATTTAAAGGGAATGAGCAGTTCTTC.

V gene TRBV10-3 combines with J gene TRBJ1-5, with unresolved D. Germline loops: CDR1 ENHRY, CDR2 SYGVKD. The V gene lost 0 bases and the J gene lost 6 bases, with 6 bases spanning the gap. The CDR3 runs to 13 residues. The CDR3 loop reads CAISESQSQPQHF. CDR3 bases: TGTGCCATCAGTGAGTCTCAGAGTCAGCCCCAGCATTTT.

Regarding this clone: This sample includes further DNA sequences coding for the same CDR3. The chain employs TRBV5-1 and TRBJ2-6; D is unresolved. Germline V gives CDR1 SGHRS, CDR2 YFSETQ. V was shortened by 0 bases and J by 1 base, with 5 bases between the two germline ends. This CDR3 is 15 amino acids long. The CDR3, as DNA: TGCGCCAGCAGCTTGGAAGGTTCTGGGGCCAACGTCCTGACTTTC. Its protein is CASSLEGSGANVLTF.

This clone showed up just a few times. This chain links TRBV25-1 with TRBJ2-5; a possible D gene is TRBD1 (6 bases). This CDR3 is built from 15 residues. Germline-derived CDR1 and CDR2 are MGHDK and SYGVNS. Trimming cost V 4 bases and J 5 bases, with 17 bases left between them. The CDR3, as DNA: TGTGCCAGCAGTGGTCGGATTGGGGGCTGGGAGACCCAGTACTTC. As protein: CASSGRIGGWETQYF.

The CDR3 DNA follows: TGTGCCAGCAGACTCCTAGCGGGGCCGTACAATGAGCAGTTCTTC. This sequence encodes CASRLLAGPYNEQFF. The chain is built from TRBV6-1 and TRBJ2-1, with TRBD2 identical over 9 bases. The CDR3 covers 15 residues. With V trimmed by 6 bases and J by 4 bases, 7 bases remained unmatched. Germline CDR1 MNHNS, CDR2 SASEGT.

This clone was seen only a few times. The chain's CDR3 is CASSVQGWTEAFF. In DNA, the CDR3 is TGTGCCAGCAGCGTACAGGGTTGGACTGAAGCTTTCTTT. V gene TRBV2 combines with J gene TRBJ1-1, with D perhaps TRBD1 (6 bases). Germline CDR1 SNHLY, CDR2 FYNNEI. The V end was cut by 6 bases, the J end by 5 bases, with 13 bases between. This CDR3 comprises 13 residues.

At least ten counts were recorded for this clone. The chain couples TRBV29-1 to TRBJ2-6; D is unclear. V dropped 2 bases and J dropped 3 bases, with 14 bases sitting between them. The CDR3 extends over 16 amino acids. Germline loops: CDR1 SQVTM, CDR2 ANQGSEA. Here the CDR3 reads CSVETDLGSGANVLTF. The CDR3 DNA reads TGCAGCGTTGAAACAGACCTAGGAAGTGGGGCCAACGTCCTGACTTTC.

This clone appeared a few times. The rearrangement links TRBV7-2 to TRBJ2-1; weak D call: TRBD2 (6 bases). Germline V lookup: CDR1 SGHTA, CDR2 FQGNSA. Trimming stripped 3 bases from V and 5 bases from J, with 14 bases between. The CDR3 is made up of 15 amino acids. This CDR3 reads CASSLTSSANNEQFF. CDR3 sequence (DNA): TGTGCCAGCAGCTTGACGTCTAGCGCAAACAATGAGCAGTTCTTC.